This T cell receptor beta chain was obtained from a study of CD8+ T cells in alopecia areata (dated by TCRdb to the late 2010s). For context, the study as a whole: The treated patients, all with moderate-to-severe alopecia areata, were enrolled in an open-label pilot trial of oral tofacitinib given at 5 to 10 mg twice daily. Tofacitinib was administered for 6 to 18 months, and 6 months of follow-up off drug were then conducted to assess delayed response and recurrence. The SALT score, which quantifies the percentage of affected scalp surface area, was used to measure disease severity in treated patients. High-throughput TCRbeta sequencing was used to examine T cell clonal expansion in alopecia areata in both the C3H/HeJ mouse model and human patients. Scalp tissue and sorted CD4+ and CD8+ peripheral blood T cells from patchy and totalis/universalis alopecia areata patients and from healthy controls were covered by human TCRbeta sequencing. Biopsies were taken from tofacitinib-treated patients at baseline and at 4 and 24 weeks of treatment, and a later scalp biopsy was taken in several of the tofacitinib-treated patients. Clonality in the scalp was compared among normal scalp (n=4), patchy alopecia areata scalp (n=8), and alopecia totalis/universalis scalp (n=8). RNA came from the PAXgene miRNA kit for fixed scalp, the miRNeasy kit for PBMCs, and the RNeasy kit for mouse skin. TCRbeta CDR3 regions were amplified by immunoSEQ multiplex PCR with 35 Vbeta forward and 13 Jbeta reverse primers. General conclusions and limits of the study: Tofacitinib significantly lowered scalp clonality and the number of expanded CD8+ clones among the top 100 scalp clones. Higher clonality and more expanded CD8+ clones were observed in lesional scalp than in normal scalp, particularly in alopecia totalis/universalis, a finding suggestive of antigenic drive. During tofacitinib treatment, many expanded lesional clones remained in scalp and blood, and this persistence may partly explain relapse after treatment is stopped. Shared TCR sequences between patients were less evident than in mice, which may be partly attributable to HLA diversity in the patient population. Scalp TCR repertoire analysis is complicated because resident alphabeta T cells in normal human skin are also sequenced, whereas mouse skin is dominated by gammadelta T cells. The treated cohort was small, with a single nonresponder, so links between baseline CD8+ expansion and response need larger studies.

The library came from the immunoSEQ multiplex PCR assay. To provide template for TCR sequencing, every sample had RNA extracted and reverse transcribed into cDNA. First-strand cDNA was synthesized using SuperScript III with a 2:1 mix of oligo-dT and random hexamers. A synthetic immune receptor repertoire was used to measure amplification bias, and any remaining bias was corrected computationally. For the original study's pipeline: Raw reads were preprocessed for error removal, and CDR3 was defined according to IMGT conventions as running from the conserved cysteine to phenylalanine. To get clonality, Shannon entropy was normalized by log2 of the number of productive unique TCRs and the result was subtracted from 1. Whether each scalp clone was CD4 or CD8 was inferred by checking scalp TCRbeta sequences against the CD4 and CD8 repertoires from sorted blood. This is the immuneACCESS table as TCRdb keeps it, with only in-frame sequences that have V and J called. A part of the clones is gone; compared with another copy, unresolved V genes explain less than half, and the rest is unexplained. V and J calls and clone size are given by that table; D and trimming were obtained from the DNA. Present in this sample are about 200,000 clones, over 45% of which were seen just once. Roughly 5% of the sample is held by the ten biggest clonotypes.

In this sample, this clone turned up a few times. Its recognized antigen is unknown. There are no base qualities to consult, and no much larger clone falls within one base. The CDR3 sequence holds 11 residues, the cysteine and phenylalanine included. Only CDR3 DNA is held: 33 bases, read in frame from base 1. The V and J ends are trimmed by 10 bases and 6 bases, leaving 12 bases between them. The germline V gene (reference sequence) sets CDR1 to MNHNY and CDR2 to SVGAGI. The intended sense of this specimen's time point label: 20 to 30 weeks on oral tofacitinib. The sample's treatment or condition, from its label and the paper: oral pan-JAK inhibitor, 5-10 mg twice daily. Peripheral blood and lesional scalp punch biopsies were obtained from patients with alopecia areata. PBMCs were separated by density centrifugation and stained for CD3, CD4 and CD8, after which CD4+ and CD8+ T cells were sorted on a FACSAria.

This receptor was identified in a human donor with alopecia areata. The chain joins TRBV6-6 to TRBJ1-1; no D segment can be confidently identified. The source material was CD4+ T cells sorted from blood, sampled at week 24, from a patient treated with tofacitinib. CDR3 reads: CATSLGSEAFF. At the DNA level, the sequence is TGTGCCACCTCATTGGGGTCTGAAGCTTTCTTT.